One TCR beta chain is described in this entry. V lost 6 bases to trimming and J lost 4 bases, with 11 bases between them. The CDR3 has 13 amino acids. Germline assignment: CDR1 ENHRY and CDR2 SYGVKD. Patients aged 18 to 65 had newly diagnosed hyperthyroidism of under 2 months' duration. Reasons for excluding patients were uncontrolled infection, other autoimmune disease, pregnancy or lactation. For the diagnoses, clinical symptoms, serum thyroxine and TRAb, thyroid ultrasound and orbital computed tomography were used. RNA transcripts gave rise to amplified TCR beta CDR3 regions. A set of HTBI primers served as the primers for a first-round RT-PCR of the TCR CDR3. MiXCR, applied by TCRdb to the multiplex PCR reads, yields one record per CDR3 protein. The sample records hundreds of thousands of distinct CDR3 sequences, 30% to 40% being singletons. This sample stems from a study of T cells in Graves' hyperthyroidism and ophthalmopathy. Background on the study: Peripheral blood draws took place at initial diagnosis, ahead of any treatment.

The chain couples TRBV10-3 to TRBJ2-3, with D possibly being TRBD1 or TRBD2 (6 bases each). Specimen: blood. The clonotype comes from a woman aged 40-49 years with Graves' hyperthyroidism. The CDR3 DNA reads TGTGCCATCAGGGGGGGCTCTGCAGATACGCAGTATTTT. Protein product: CAIRGGSADTQYF.